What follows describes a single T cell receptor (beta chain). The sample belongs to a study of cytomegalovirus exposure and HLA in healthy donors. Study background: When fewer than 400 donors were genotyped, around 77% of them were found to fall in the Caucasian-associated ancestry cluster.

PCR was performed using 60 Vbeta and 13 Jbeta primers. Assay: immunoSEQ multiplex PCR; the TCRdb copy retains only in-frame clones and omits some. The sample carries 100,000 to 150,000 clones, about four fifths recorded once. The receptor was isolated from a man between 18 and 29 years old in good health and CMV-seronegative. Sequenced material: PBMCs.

In nucleotides, the CDR3 is TGTGCCAGCAGAAGACAGGGGGATGAAGAGACCCAGTACTTC. Translated, it gives CASRRQGDEETQYF. The chain joins TRBV5-6 to TRBJ2-5; 9 bases match TRBD1. V dropped 5 bases and J dropped 3; count of bases not matched to a gene: 5. Germline-derived CDR1 and CDR2 are SGHDT and YYEEEE. The CDR3 is made up of 14 amino acids. Full variable domain (missing parts from reference TRBV5-6 and TRBJ2-5): DAGVTQSPTHLIKTRGQQVTLRCSPKSGHDTVSWYQQALGQGPQFIFQYYEEEERQRGNFPDRFSGHQFPNYSSELNVNALLLGDSALYLCASRRQGDEETQYFGPGTRLLVL.